These 21 T cell receptor beta chains originate from one sample sequenced in a study of CD8 T cells in ankylosing spondylitis (dated by TCRdb to between 2016 and 2019). Library prep was done by 5' RACE. Sequencing was carried out with an Illumina HiSeq 2500. TCRdb reworked the public reads: Q25 trimming with fastp, MiXCR clone assembly, productive beta chains retained. Each entry is one CDR3 protein sequence, shown with its most common DNA and genes. The sample profile shows 250,000 to 350,000 distinct CDR3 sequences; around 20% of them were found once. The ten largest clones represent about 3.7% of the sample. Sequencing was carried out using blood, either unsorted or a sorted T cell fraction (not recorded which). These receptors were taken from a female donor with ankylosing spondylitis or in good health (not recorded which).

This clonotype was picked up many times. The V gene is TRBV20-1, the J gene TRBJ1-2, with 8 bases identical to TRBD1. The CDR3 extends over 14 amino acids. From germline, CDR1 is DFQATT and CDR2 SNEGSKA (reference sequence). The trim removed 5 bases at V and 8 bases at J, leaving 13 bases unmatched. The DNA of the CDR3 is TGCAGTGCTGCCCTAGCAGACAGGGGCGACGGCTACACCTTC. The encoded protein is CSAALADRGDGYTF.

This clonotype was recorded at least ten times. The V gene is TRBV20-1, the J gene TRBJ1-5; no clear D gene. The CDR3 has 15 residues. The V end was cut by 3 bases, the J end by 2 bases, with 14 bases between. Germline V gene sequence: CDR1 DFQATT, CDR2 SNEGSKA (reference sequence). The chain's CDR3 is CSARASGLGNQPQHF. The CDR3 coding sequence is TGCAGTGCTAGGGCGTCCGGATTGGGCAATCAGCCCCAGCATTTT.

The rearrangement links TRBV6-5 to TRBJ1-2; D is unresolved. CDR1 is MNHEY, CDR2 SVGAGI, per germline. This CDR3 region has 14 residues. Trimming removed 2 bases from V and 8 bases from J, with 15 bases in between. The CDR3 protein is CASSYGPLPDGYTF. Written as DNA, the CDR3 is TGTGCCAGCAGTTACGGGCCACTCCCCGACGGCTACACCTTC.

This chain links TRBV12-3 or TRBV12-4 with TRBJ2-7; TRBD2 aligns across 10 bases. CDR3 length: 14 residues. With V trimmed by 6 bases and J by 4 bases, 6 bases remained unmatched. The DNA for the CDR3 is TGTGCCAGCAGACCTAGCGGGAGTCGTTACGAGCAGTACTTC. Its protein product is CASRPSGSRYEQYF.

This clonotype was counted a few times. The chain combines TRBV12-3 or TRBV12-4 with TRBJ2-3; no definite D call. Trimming shortened V by 3 bases and J by 5 bases, and 12 bases separated the two germline ends. The CDR3 is made up of 14 amino acids. CDR3 in DNA: TGTGCCAGCAGTTTTTTGGCAAAGAGAGATACGCAGTATTTT. Translated, it gives CASSFLAKRDTQYF.

At least ten counts were recorded for this clonotype. The V call is TRBV4-3, the J call TRBJ2-2; D is unresolved. The germline V and J ends were trimmed by 1 base and 7 bases, with 10 bases remaining between them. Looked up from germline, CDR1 is LGHNA and CDR2 is YSLEER. The CDR3 is 14 residues long. The CDR3 spells CASSQAIRSGELFF. CDR3 nucleotide sequence: TGCGCCAGCAGCCAAGCCATTAGGAGCGGGGAGCTGTTTTTT.

This clonotype was counted many times. The J gene is TRBJ2-5, the V gene TRBV4-3; perhaps TRBD2 as D (6 bases). The ends were cut back, 4 bases at V and 4 bases at J, with 13 bases in the middle. There are 14 residues in the CDR3. Germline values: CDR1 LGHNA, CDR2 YSLEER. The CDR3 sequence is CASSPGTVGETQYF. CDR3 nucleotide sequence: TGCGCCAGCAGCCCAGGGACTGTAGGAGAGACCCAGTACTTC.

This CDR3 is CSVAGRANLNEQFF. CDR3 nucleotide sequence: TGCAGCGTTGCCGGCAGGGCTAACCTAAATGAGCAGTTCTTC. This chain connects TRBV29-1 to TRBJ2-1; D perhaps matches TRBD1 (5 bases). The germline V gene encodes CDR1 SQVTM and CDR2 ANQGSEA. The CDR3 spans 14 residues. The V end lost 4 bases, the J end lost 7 bases, and 17 bases lay between the germline ends.

This clonotype was recorded many times. The chain employs TRBV6-2 or TRBV6-3 and TRBJ2-1; TRBD2 might be the D (6 bases). This CDR3 region has 14 residues. V was cut by 6 bases and J by 10 bases, with 19 bases left in between. Germline CDR1 and CDR2: MNHEY and SVGEGT. CDR3 loop: CASSLGLSHREQFF. CDR3 coding DNA: TGTGCCAGCAGCCTGGGACTCTCACACAGGGAGCAGTTCTTC.

The V gene is TRBV6-1, the J gene TRBJ2-5; 9 bases agree with TRBD2. The CDR3 is 14 residues long. The V segment lost 7 bases and the J segment 5 bases; nucleotides outside the gene matches: 8. The germline V gene encodes CDR1 MNHNS and CDR2 SASEGT. The CDR3 DNA sequence: TGTGCCAGCAAGGTTAGCGGGGGCGTGGAGACCCAGTACTTC. Its protein product is CASKVSGGVETQYF.

The table lists this clonotype with a few counts. The genes are TRBV7-2 and TRBJ2-5; weak D call: TRBD1 (6 bases). This CDR3 contains 15 residues. V was shortened by 1 base and J by 5 bases, with 14 bases between the two germline ends. The V gene's germline CDR1 is SGHTA and CDR2 FQGNSA. CDR3 protein: CASSLGTRGEETQYF. For the CDR3, the DNA is TGTGCCAGCAGCTTAGGGACCAGGGGAGAGGAGACCCAGTACTTC.

This clonotype appeared a few times. J is TRBJ2-7 and V is TRBV7-2; D is tentatively TRBD1 or TRBD2 (6 bases each). Trimming removed 0 bases from V and 0 bases from J, with 9 bases in between. The germline gives CDR1 SGHTA, CDR2 FQGNSA. This CDR3 is built from 15 residues. CDR3 residues: CASSLAGGTSYEQYF. CDR3 sequence (DNA): TGTGCCAGCAGCTTAGCGGGGGGCACCTCCTACGAGCAGTACTTC.

This clonotype was picked up a small number of times. V and J are TRBV10-3 and TRBJ2-1; maybe TRBD2 (6 bases). The CDR3 has 14 residues. The V end was cut by 5 bases, the J end by 1 base, with 9 bases between. Germline V gene data show CDR1 as ENHRY and CDR2 as SYGVKD. CDR3 amino acids: CAISLRESYNEQFF. The CDR3 nucleotides read TGTGCCATCAGTCTCCGGGAGTCCTACAATGAGCAGTTCTTC.

This chain joins TRBV9 and TRBJ2-4, with 8 bases aligning to TRBD2. Germline V gives CDR1 SGDLS, CDR2 YYNGEE. This CDR3 is 16 amino acids long. The ends lost 0 bases at V and 7 bases at J; junction bases unmatched: 9. CDR3 nucleotides: TGTGCCAGCAGCGTAGTCCCAGCGGGAGATTCGAACATTCAGTACTTC. Translation gives CASSVVPAGDSNIQYF.

The J gene is TRBJ2-7, the V gene TRBV12-3 or TRBV12-4; no firm D call. Deletions cut 6 bases from V and 5 bases from J, with 14 bases between. This CDR3 region has 13 residues. The CDR3 loop is CASRRLSFDEQYF. In DNA, the CDR3 is TGTGCCAGCAGGCGATTATCCTTCGACGAGCAGTACTTC.

The sample holds many counts of this clonotype. The chain has TRBV29-1 and TRBJ2-1; D possibly matches TRBD1 or TRBD2 (5 bases each). Germline assignment: CDR1 SQVTM and CDR2 ANQGSEA. The CDR3 totals 16 residues. Trimming shortened V by 4 bases and J by 0 bases, and 16 bases separated the two germline ends. CDR3 nucleotides: TGCAGCGTTGCGGTGGGGGATCCGAGCTCCTACAATGAGCAGTTCTTC. Protein: CSVAVGDPSSYNEQFF.

In its sample, this clonotype was seen a few times. The chain uses TRBV10-3 and TRBJ2-7; D gene uncertain. V was cut by 3 bases and J by 4 bases, with 10 bases left in between. The germline V gene encodes CDR1 ENHRY and CDR2 SYGVKD. The CDR3 sequence is 13 residues long. CDR3 in DNA: TGTGCCATCAGTGAACAGCGTTGGTACGAGCAGTACTTC. This sequence encodes CAISEQRWYEQYF.

The chain has TRBV4-3 and TRBJ1-2; TRBD1 matches at 7 bases. After removal of 1 base from V and 1 base from J, the junction contained 3 bases not matched to a gene. This CDR3 is 15 amino acids long. Germline V gene sequence: CDR1 LGHNA, CDR2 YSLEER. The CDR3 nucleotides read TGCGCCAGCAGCCAAGTCCAGGGGGTTAACTATGGCTACACCTTC. This encodes CASSQVQGVNYGYTF.

This chain joins TRBV10-3 and TRBJ2-3; TRBD2 aligns across 9 bases. The length of the CDR3 is 16 residues. Germline trimming cut 6 bases from V and 0 bases from J; bases unmatched to any gene: 7. Germline assignment: CDR1 ENHRY and CDR2 SYGVKD. The CDR3 is CAISAASGASTDTQYF. The CDR3 DNA reads TGTGCCATCAGCGCTGCTAGCGGGGCTAGCACAGATACGCAGTATTTT.

This clonotype came up a few times. This sequence joins TRBV15 and TRBJ2-3; D is perhaps TRBD2 (5 bases). The CDR3 contains 13 residues. CDR1 is LNHNV, CDR2 YYDKDF, per germline (reference sequence). Trimming left V 8 bases short and J 1 base short, with 10 bases between. Written as DNA, the CDR3 is TGTGCCACCGCTTTTAGCGGCACAGATACGCAGTATTTT. This encodes CATAFSGTDTQYF.

This clonotype was detected only once. The rearrangement uses TRBV24-1 and TRBJ2-3; 7 bases align to TRBD2. Germline V CDR1 and CDR2: KGHDR, SFDVKD. The CDR3 totals 13 residues. The junction had 10 bases not matched to a gene; V was cut back by 5 bases and J by 12 bases. CDR3 amino acids: CATSGAAGLTQYF. In nucleotides, the CDR3 is TGTGCCACCAGTGGGGCGGCGGGACTAACTCAGTATTTT.